One sample yielded the 13 T cell receptor beta chains listed below, sequenced in a study of identical twins. TCRdb redid the calling of the 5' RACE reads with MiXCR, one entry per CDR3 protein. The sample yields around 570,000 distinct CDR3 sequences, more than 9% seen once. These data are also associated with another study on yellow fever vaccine responses in identical twins.

The source material was PBMCs. Receptor source: a woman between 18 and 29 years old in good health.

This clonotype was counted between two and nine times. The chain couples TRBV14 to TRBJ2-1; D is unclear. The CDR3 contains 15 residues. The V end was cut by 1 base, the J end by 6 bases, with 13 bases between. Germline V gives CDR1 SGHDN, CDR2 FVKESK. The CDR3 nucleotides read TGTGCCAGCAGCCAAGTGTTGGGTCGGATCAATGAGCAGTTCTTC. The encoded protein is CASSQVLGRINEQFF.

This clonotype was detected a few times. The genes are TRBV4-1 and TRBJ2-1; D is tentatively TRBD1 or TRBD2 (6 bases each). CDR1 is MGHRA and CDR2 is YSYEKL in the germline V gene. Deletions cut 0 bases from V and 8 bases from J, with 20 bases between. This CDR3 has 17 amino acids. CDR3 sequence reads: CASSQERVVARGDEQFF. The CDR3 nucleotides are TGCGCCAGCAGCCAAGAAAGAGTAGTAGCGAGGGGGGATGAGCAGTTCTTC.

This clonotype has a handful of counts. The chain has TRBV29-1 and TRBJ2-2, with TRBD1 identical over 10 bases. V was clipped by 5 bases and J by 6 bases; unmatched bases: 18. CDR3 size: 18 residues. Per the germline V gene, CDR1 is SQVTM and CDR2 is ANQGSEA. CDR3: CSVRRALGGTGDPGELFF. DNA for the CDR3: TGCAGCGTTCGACGTGCTTTAGGAGGGACAGGGGACCCCGGGGAGCTGTTTTTT.

The chain uses TRBV4-2 and TRBJ2-3; TRBD2 matches at 11 bases. Trimming removed 6 bases from V and 3 bases from J; junction bases left unmatched: 20. CDR3 length: 20 amino acids. Germline CDR1 and CDR2: LGHNA and YNFKEQ. This CDR3 is CASSRDLVLAGASSTDTQYF. The CDR3 region has the DNA TGTGCCAGCAGTCGGGACCTAGTACTAGCGGGGGCTTCGTCGACAGATACGCAGTATTTT.

This clonotype was seen more than once but under ten times. The J gene is TRBJ2-7, the V gene TRBV11-2; TRBD1 matches 8 bases. This CDR3 has 14 amino acids. The germline V gene has CDR1 SGHAT and CDR2 FQNNGV. V lost 5 bases, J lost 3 bases, and 6 bases stayed unmatched. The CDR3 here is CASSVTGGRYEQYF. Here the CDR3 DNA reads TGTGCCAGCAGCGTTACAGGGGGACGCTACGAGCAGTACTTC.

This clonotype came up many times. The chain links TRBV12-3 or TRBV12-4 to TRBJ2-7; D is perhaps TRBD2 (5 bases). The CDR3 totals 13 residues. Deletions cut 6 bases from V and 5 bases from J, with 14 bases between. DNA of the CDR3: TGTGCCAGCAGAACCGGGGTTTTCGACGAGCAGTACTTC. It translates to CASRTGVFDEQYF.

There are a few counts of this clonotype. This chain joins TRBV5-1 and TRBJ2-1; D perhaps matches TRBD1 (6 bases). The CDR3 is made up of 16 amino acids. V was clipped by 3 bases and J by 7 bases, with 20 bases between them. The germline CDR1 and CDR2 sequences are SGHRS and YFSETQ. The CDR3 loop reads CASSSEDRLLLNEQFF. Written as DNA, the CDR3 is TGCGCCAGCAGCTCGGAAGACAGGCTCCTGCTTAATGAGCAGTTCTTC.

This clonotype was detected many times. The chain has TRBV28 and TRBJ2-7; 10 positions agree with TRBD2. The ends lost 8 bases at V and 2 bases at J; junction bases unmatched: 15. Germline loops: CDR1 MDHEN, CDR2 SYDVKM. The CDR3 has 17 amino acids. CDR3 protein: CASYPTLGLAITYEQYF. For the CDR3, the DNA is TGTGCCAGCTACCCCACCTTGGGACTAGCGATCACCTACGAGCAGTACTTC. The full variable domain, completed using reference TRBV28 and TRBJ2-7, is DVKVTQSSRYLVKRTGEKVFLECVQDMDHENMFWYRQDPGLGLRLIYFSYDVKMKEKGDIPEGYSVSREKKERFSLILESASTNQTSMYLCASYPTLGLAITYEQYFGPGTRLTVT.

This chain uses TRBV30 with TRBJ2-7; no clear D gene. Trimming removed 2 bases at V and 2 bases at J, with 4 bases between. The CDR3 is 11 residues long. CDR1 GTSNPN and CDR2 SVGIG come from the germline V gene (reference sequence). The chain's CDR3 is CAWSTTYEQYF. The DNA for the CDR3 is TGTGCCTGGAGTACTACCTACGAGCAGTACTTC. The full variable domain, with the rest looked up from reference TRBV30 and TRBJ2-7, is SQTIHQWPATLVQPVGSPLSLECTVEGTSNPNLYWYRQAAGRGLQLLFYSVGIGQISSEVPQNLSASRPQDRQFILSSKKLLLSDSGFYLCAWSTTYEQYFGPGTRLTVT.

This clonotype was seen many times. This chain uses TRBV4-1 with TRBJ2-2; TRBD2 matches 11 bases. This CDR3 has 14 residues. CDR1 is MGHRA and CDR2 is YSYEKL in the germline V gene. V lost 6 bases to trimming and J lost 8 bases; unmatched junction nucleotides: 5. The CDR3: CASRLLAGAGELFF. As DNA, the CDR3 is TGCGCCAGCAGGTTACTAGCGGGAGCTGGGGAGCTGTTTTTT.

This clonotype has a handful of counts. This sequence joins TRBV7-9 and TRBJ1-2, with TRBD1 identical over 7 bases. The CDR3 extends over 14 amino acids. CDR1 is SEHNR, CDR2 FQNEAQ, per germline (reference sequence). Losses at the gene ends were 4 bases for V and 1 base for J; bases not matched to a gene: 3. CDR3 sequence reads: CASSSAGGNYGYTF. The CDR3 nucleotides are TGTGCCAGCAGCTCCGCAGGGGGTAACTATGGCTACACCTTC.

This chain joins TRBV9 and TRBJ2-1; 7 nucleotides agree with TRBD1. The V gene's germline CDR1 is SGDLS and CDR2 YYNGEE. The CDR3 contains 14 residues. The V and J ends lost 3 bases and 4 bases, in that order; junction bases with no gene match: 4. The CDR3 loop reads CASSADRVYNEQFF. CDR3 DNA sequence: TGTGCCAGCAGCGCAGACAGGGTGTACAATGAGCAGTTCTTC.

V gene TRBV7-6 combines with J gene TRBJ1-4; D ambiguous. This CDR3 contains 13 residues. Germline CDR1 reads SGHVS; CDR2 reads FNYEAQ. V lost 4 bases, J lost 8 bases, and 11 bases lay in between. In DNA form, the CDR3 reads TGTGCCAGCAGCTCTCCAGTGGGGGAAAAACTGTTTTTT. It yields the protein CASSSPVGEKLFF. The variable domain in full, completed from reference TRBV7-6 and TRBJ1-4, reads GAGVSQSPRYKVTKRGQDVALRCDPISGHVSLYWYRQALGQGPEFLTYFNYEAQQDKSGLPNDRFSAERPEGSISTLTIQRTEQRDSAMYRCASSSPVGEKLFFGSGTQLSVL.